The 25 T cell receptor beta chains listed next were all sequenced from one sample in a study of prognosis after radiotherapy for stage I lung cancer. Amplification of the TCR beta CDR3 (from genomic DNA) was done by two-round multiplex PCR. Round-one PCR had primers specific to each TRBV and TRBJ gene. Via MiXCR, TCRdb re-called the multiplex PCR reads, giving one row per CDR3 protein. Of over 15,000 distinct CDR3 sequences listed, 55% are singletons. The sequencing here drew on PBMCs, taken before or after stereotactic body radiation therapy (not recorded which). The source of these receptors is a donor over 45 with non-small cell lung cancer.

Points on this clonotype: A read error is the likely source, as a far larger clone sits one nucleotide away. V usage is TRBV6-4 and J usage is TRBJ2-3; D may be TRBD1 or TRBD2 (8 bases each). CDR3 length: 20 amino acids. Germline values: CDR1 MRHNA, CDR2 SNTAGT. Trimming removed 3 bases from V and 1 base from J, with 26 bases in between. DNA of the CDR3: TGTGCCAGCAGTGAAGCAGGGGGCCTATCGGGGGGGAGAGGCACAGATACGCAGTATTTT. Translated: CASSEAGGLSGGRGTDTQYF.

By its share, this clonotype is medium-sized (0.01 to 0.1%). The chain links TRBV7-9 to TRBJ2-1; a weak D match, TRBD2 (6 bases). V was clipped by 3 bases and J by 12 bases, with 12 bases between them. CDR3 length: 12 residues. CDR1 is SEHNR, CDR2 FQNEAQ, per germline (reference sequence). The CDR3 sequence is CASSFTTRGQFF. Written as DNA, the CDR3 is TGTGCCAGCAGCTTCACGACTAGAGGGCAGTTCTTC.

This chain's CDR3 is CASSSGLDGAQYF. CDR3 coding DNA: TGCGCCAGCAGCTCCGGGTTAGACGGGGCCCAGTACTTC. This chain uses TRBV5-1 with TRBJ2-5, with D possibly matching TRBD2 (5 bases). Trimming removed 3 bases at V and 9 bases at J, with 15 bases between. This CDR3 has 13 amino acids. Germline lookup yields CDR1 SGHRS and CDR2 YFSETQ.

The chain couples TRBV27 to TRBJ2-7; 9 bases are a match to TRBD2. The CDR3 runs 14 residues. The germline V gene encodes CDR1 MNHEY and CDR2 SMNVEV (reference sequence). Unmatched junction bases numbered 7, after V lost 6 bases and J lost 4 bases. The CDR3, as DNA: TGTGCCAGCAGGGGGGGACTAGCTCCGTACGAGCAGTACTTC. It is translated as CASRGGLAPYEQYF.

In DNA form, the CDR3 reads TGCAGTGCTAGACCCGACAGGGGGCGCGGTGGCTACACCTTC. This gives the protein CSARPDRGRGGYTF. V and J are TRBV20-1 and TRBJ1-2; 10 nucleotides line up with TRBD1. With V trimmed by 2 bases and J by 7 bases, 7 bases remained unmatched. Germline lookup yields CDR1 DFQATT and CDR2 SNEGSKA (reference sequence). The CDR3 has 14 residues.

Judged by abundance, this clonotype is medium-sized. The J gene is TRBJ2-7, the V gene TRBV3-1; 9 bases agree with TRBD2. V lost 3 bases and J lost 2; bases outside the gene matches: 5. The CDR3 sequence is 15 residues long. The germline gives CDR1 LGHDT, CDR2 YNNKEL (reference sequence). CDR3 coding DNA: TGTGCCAGCAGCCATTCAGCTAGCGGGACCTACGAGCAGTACTTC. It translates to CASSHSASGTYEQYF.

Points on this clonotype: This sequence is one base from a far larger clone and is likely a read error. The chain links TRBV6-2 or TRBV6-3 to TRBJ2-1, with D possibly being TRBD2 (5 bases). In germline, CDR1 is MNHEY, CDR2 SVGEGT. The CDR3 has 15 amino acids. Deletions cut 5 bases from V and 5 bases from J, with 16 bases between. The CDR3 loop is CASSDMGYSDNEQFF. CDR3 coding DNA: TGTGCCAGCAGTGACATGGGTTATAGCGACAATGAGCAGTTCTTC.

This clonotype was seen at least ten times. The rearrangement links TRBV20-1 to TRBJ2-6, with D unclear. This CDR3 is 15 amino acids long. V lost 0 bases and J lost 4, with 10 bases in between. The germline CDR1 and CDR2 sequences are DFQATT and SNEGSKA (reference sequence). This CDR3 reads CSARDRLSGANVLTF. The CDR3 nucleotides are TGCAGTGCTAGAGATCGGCTCTCCGGGGCCAACGTCCTGACTTTC.

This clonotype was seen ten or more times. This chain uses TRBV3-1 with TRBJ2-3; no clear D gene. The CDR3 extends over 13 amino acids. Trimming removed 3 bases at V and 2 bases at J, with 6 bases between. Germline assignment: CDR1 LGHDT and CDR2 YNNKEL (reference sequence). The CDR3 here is CASSQYLTDTQYF. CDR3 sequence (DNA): TGTGCCAGCAGCCAGTACCTCACAGATACGCAGTATTTT.

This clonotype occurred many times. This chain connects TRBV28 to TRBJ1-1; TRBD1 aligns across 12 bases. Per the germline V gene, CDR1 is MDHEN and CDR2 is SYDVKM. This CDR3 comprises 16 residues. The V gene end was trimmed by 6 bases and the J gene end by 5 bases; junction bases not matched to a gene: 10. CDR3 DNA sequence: TGTGCCAGCAGGGCCCGGGACAGGGGGCGATTTACTGAAGCTTTCTTT. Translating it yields CASRARDRGRFTEAFF. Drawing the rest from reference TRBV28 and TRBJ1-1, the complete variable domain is DVKVTQSSRYLVKRTGEKVFLECVQDMDHENMFWYRQDPGLGLRLIYFSYDVKMKEKGDIPEGYSVSREKKERFSLILESASTNQTSMYLCASRARDRGRFTEAFFGQGTRLTVV.

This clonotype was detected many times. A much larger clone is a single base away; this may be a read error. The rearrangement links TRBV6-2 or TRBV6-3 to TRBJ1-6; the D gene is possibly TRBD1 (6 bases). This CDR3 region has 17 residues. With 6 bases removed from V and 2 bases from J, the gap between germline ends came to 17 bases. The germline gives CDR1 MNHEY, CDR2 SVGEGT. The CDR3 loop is CASRRAPGGPYNSPLHF. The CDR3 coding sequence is TGTGCCAGCAGAAGGGCCCCCGGGGGCCCCTATAATTCACCCCTCCACTTT.

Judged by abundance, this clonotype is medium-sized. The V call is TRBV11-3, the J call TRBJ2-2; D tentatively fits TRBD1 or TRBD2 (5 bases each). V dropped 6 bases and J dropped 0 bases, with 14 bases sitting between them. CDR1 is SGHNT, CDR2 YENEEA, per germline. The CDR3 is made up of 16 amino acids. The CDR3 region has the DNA TGTGCCAGCAGTCCGTACGGGACCGCGAACACCGGGGAGCTGTTTTTT. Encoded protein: CASSPYGTANTGELFF.

The CDR3 region is CVSSDRGLEAFF. Written as DNA, the CDR3 is TGTGTCAGTAGTGACAGGGGGCTGGAAGCTTTCTTT. This chain uses TRBV2 with TRBJ1-1, with 10 bases aligning to TRBD1. The CDR3 contains 12 residues. In germline, CDR1 is SNHLY, CDR2 FYNNEI.

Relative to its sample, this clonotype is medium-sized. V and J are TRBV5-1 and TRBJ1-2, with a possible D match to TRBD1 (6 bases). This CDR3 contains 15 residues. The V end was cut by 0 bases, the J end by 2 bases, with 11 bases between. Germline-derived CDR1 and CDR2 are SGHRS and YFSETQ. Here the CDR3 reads CASSLGDTINYGYTF. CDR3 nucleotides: TGCGCCAGCAGCTTGGGGGACACCATAAACTATGGCTACACCTTC.

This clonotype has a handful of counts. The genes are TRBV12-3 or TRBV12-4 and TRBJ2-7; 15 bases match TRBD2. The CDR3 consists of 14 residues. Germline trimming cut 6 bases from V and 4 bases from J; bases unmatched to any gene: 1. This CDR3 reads CASRGLAGGYEQYF. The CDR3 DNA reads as TGTGCCAGCAGAGGACTAGCGGGAGGGTACGAGCAGTACTTC.

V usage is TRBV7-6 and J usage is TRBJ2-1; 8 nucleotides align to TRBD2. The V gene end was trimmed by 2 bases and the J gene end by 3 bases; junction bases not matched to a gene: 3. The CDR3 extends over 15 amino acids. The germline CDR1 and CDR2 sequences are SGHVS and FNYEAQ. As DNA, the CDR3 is TGTGCCAGCAGCTTATCCAGCGGGAGCTACAATGAGCAGTTCTTC. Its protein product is CASSLSSGSYNEQFF.

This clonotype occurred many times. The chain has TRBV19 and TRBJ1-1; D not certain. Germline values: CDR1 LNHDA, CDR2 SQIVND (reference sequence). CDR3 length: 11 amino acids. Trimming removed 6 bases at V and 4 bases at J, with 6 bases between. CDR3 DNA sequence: TGTGCCAGTAGGCGGCTCACTGAAGCTTTCTTT. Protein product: CASRRLTEAFF.

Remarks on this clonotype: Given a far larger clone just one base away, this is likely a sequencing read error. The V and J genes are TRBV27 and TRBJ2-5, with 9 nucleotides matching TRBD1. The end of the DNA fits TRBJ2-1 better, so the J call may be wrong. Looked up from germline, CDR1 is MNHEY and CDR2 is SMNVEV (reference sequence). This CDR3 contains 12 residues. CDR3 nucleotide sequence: TGTGCCAGCATTTCACAGGGGGCTGAGCAGTTCTTC. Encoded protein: CASISQGAEQFF.

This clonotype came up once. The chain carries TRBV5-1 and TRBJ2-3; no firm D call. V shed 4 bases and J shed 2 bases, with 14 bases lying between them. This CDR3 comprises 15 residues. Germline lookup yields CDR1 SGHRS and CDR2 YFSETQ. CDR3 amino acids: CASSPVKVFTDTQYF. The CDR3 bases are TGCGCCAGCAGCCCCGTGAAGGTTTTCACAGATACGCAGTATTTT. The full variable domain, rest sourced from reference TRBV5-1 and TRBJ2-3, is KAGVTQTPRYLIKTRGQQVTLSCSPISGHRSVSWYQQTPGQGLQFLFEYFSETQRNKGNFPGRFSGRQFSNSRSEMNVSTLELGDSALYLCASSPVKVFTDTQYFGPGTRLTVL.

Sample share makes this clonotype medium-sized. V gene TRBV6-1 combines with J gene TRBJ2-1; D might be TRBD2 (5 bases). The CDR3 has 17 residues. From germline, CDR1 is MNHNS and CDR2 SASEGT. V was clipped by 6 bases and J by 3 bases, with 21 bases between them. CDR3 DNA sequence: TGTGCCAGCAGAGACCATAGCGTGGGAAGGTACTACAATGAGCAGTTCTTC. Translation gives CASRDHSVGRYYNEQFF.

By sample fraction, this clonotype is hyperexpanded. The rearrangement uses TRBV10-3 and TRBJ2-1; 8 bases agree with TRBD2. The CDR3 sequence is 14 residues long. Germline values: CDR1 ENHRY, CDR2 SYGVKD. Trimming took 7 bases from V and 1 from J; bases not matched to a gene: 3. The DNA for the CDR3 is TGTGCCATCAAGGCTAGCGGGTCCTACAATGAGCAGTTCTTC. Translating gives CAIKASGSYNEQFF.

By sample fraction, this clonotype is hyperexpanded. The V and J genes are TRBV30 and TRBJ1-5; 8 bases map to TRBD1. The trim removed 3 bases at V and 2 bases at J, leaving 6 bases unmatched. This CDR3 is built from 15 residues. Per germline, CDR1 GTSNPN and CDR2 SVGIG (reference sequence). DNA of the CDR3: TGTGCCTGGAGGGCATCGGACAGGGGCAATCAGCCCCAGCATTTT. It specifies CAWRASDRGNQPQHF.

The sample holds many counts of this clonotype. The CDR3 DNA reads as TGTGCCAGCAAGAGGAAGACAGATTCACCCCTCCACTTT. Translating gives CASKRKTDSPLHF. This chain links TRBV2 with TRBJ1-6; TRBD1 is a possible D gene (5 bases). The germline V gene encodes CDR1 SNHLY and CDR2 FYNNEI. The CDR3 has 13 residues. Trimming stripped 7 bases from V and 8 bases from J, with 12 bases between.

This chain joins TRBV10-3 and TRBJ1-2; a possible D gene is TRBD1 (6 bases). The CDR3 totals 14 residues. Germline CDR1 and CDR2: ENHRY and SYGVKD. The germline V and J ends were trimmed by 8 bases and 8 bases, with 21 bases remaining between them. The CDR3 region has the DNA TGTGCCATCGGGGCACAGGGTGCTGGGGAAGGCTACACCTTC. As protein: CAIGAQGAGEGYTF.

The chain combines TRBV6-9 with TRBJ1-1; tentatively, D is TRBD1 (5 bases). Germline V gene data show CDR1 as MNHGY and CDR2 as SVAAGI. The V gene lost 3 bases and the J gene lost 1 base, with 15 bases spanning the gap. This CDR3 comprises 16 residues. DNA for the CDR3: TGTGCCAGCAGTTACGCTCAGGGAAGATCGAACACTGAAGCTTTCTTT. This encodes CASSYAQGRSNTEAFF.